Listed below are T cell receptor beta chains from one sample, sequenced in a study of blood T cell repertoires in COVID-19. TCRdb's table, derived via immunoSEQ multiplex PCR, lists solely in-frame clones and lacks some. The sample records 130,000 or so clones, about 86% being singletons. The sample consisted of peripheral blood. The receptor set was obtained from a woman aged 55-69 years with acute or convalescent COVID-19. The CDR3 runs from the conserved cysteine through the conserved F or W. A D gene is named only where the DNA matches it firmly. Not all rows give a size; the values are once, few, many and, for expanded clones, a class.

D gene | J gene | CDR3 length | V gene | clone size | CDR3 DNA | CDR3 protein
TRBD1 | TRBJ2-7 | 15 | TRBV12-5 | few | TGTGCTAGTGGTTTGGGCCACAGGGGGCGGGACGAGCAGTACTTC | CASGLGHRGRDEQYF
TRBD1 | TRBJ1-1 | 14 | TRBV5-1 | . | TGCGCCAGCCGGACAGGGGGCTTGAACACTGAAGCTTTCTTT | CASRTGGLNTEAFF
TRBD1 | TRBJ1-6 | 13 | TRBV5-6 | . | TGTGCCAGCAGCCGGACAGGGAATTCACCCCTCCACTTT | CASSRTGNSPLHF
. | TRBJ1-3 | 13 | TRBV18 | . | TGTGCCAGCTCAGACGGGGCTGGAAACACCATATATTTT | CASSDGAGNTIYF
TRBD1 | TRBJ1-1 | 17 | TRBV18 | . | TGTGCCAGCTCACCTACCCCTCCCGGGACAGGGAGCACTGAAGCTTTCTTT | CASSPTPPGTGSTEAFF
. | TRBJ2-2 | 16 | TRBV27 | . | TGTGCCAGCAGTCTGCATACAGGTTCGAACACCGGGGAGCTGTTTTTT | CASSLHTGSNTGELFF
. | TRBJ1-5 | 15 | TRBV19 | . | TGTGCCAGTAGTATGGGACAATATAGCAATCAGCCCCAGCATTTT | CASSMGQYSNQPQHF
TRBD1 | TRBJ1-6 | 19 | TRBV5-4 | . | TGTGCCAGCAGCTTGGATACAGGGGGCCCAAGCTCCTATAATTCACCCCTCCACTTT | CASSLDTGGPSSYNSPLHF
TRBD1 | TRBJ1-6 | 17 | TRBV27 | . | TGTGCCAGCAGTTTTTGGACCCCAGGGGGGCGCGGGTCACCCCTCCACTTT | CASSFWTPGGRGSPLHF
. | TRBJ2-2 | 12 | TRBV28 | . | TGTGCCAGCAGTTTCTTATCCGGGGAGCTGTTTTTT | CASSFLSGELFF
. | TRBJ2-7 | 13 | TRBV7-6 | . | TGTGCCAGCAGCTTAGAGCTCCTAAGAGAGCAGTACTTC | CASSLELLREQYF
TRBD2 | TRBJ2-7 | 16 | TRBV11-3 | . | TGTGCCAGCAGCTCACTCGGGAGGGACCCTTCCTACGAGCAGTACTTC | CASSSLGRDPSYEQYF
TRBD1 | TRBJ1-2 | 13 | TRBV5-5 | . | TGTGCCAGCAGCTTAGGGCAGGGGGGCGGCTACACCTTC | CASSLGQGGGYTF
. | TRBJ2-3 | 16 | TRBV3-1/TRBV3-2 | . | TGTGCCAGCAGCCTTCGCTTAGCCTTACACACAGATACGCAGTATTTT | CASSLRLALHTDTQYF